The rows below give T cell receptor beta chains drawn from one sample of a study of blood T cell repertoires in COVID-19. Sequencing used immunoSEQ multiplex PCR; TCRdb keeps in-frame clones, though not all of them. The repertoire holds some 150,000 clones, with 84% as singletons. Sequenced input: PBMCs or T cells enriched from blood (not recorded which). The source is a woman aged 45-60 years who had been exposed to COVID-19. The CDR3 runs from the conserved cysteine through the conserved F or W. The D gene is left open where the match is weak. Only part of the rows carry a size: once, few, many, or a class if the clone is expanded.

d_gene | abundance | j_gene | v_gene | CDR3aa | CDR3nt
. | . | TRBJ2-7 | TRBV5-8 | CASSFMPGISEQYF | TGTGCCAGCAGCTTTATGCCAGGTATTAGCGAGCAGTACTTC
TRBD1 | . | TRBJ1-2 | TRBV4-1 | CASSQDMGAGSRGHYYGYTF | TGCGCCAGCAGCCAAGATATGGGGGCTGGGAGCAGGGGGCATTACTATGGCTACACCTTC
TRBD1 | once | TRBJ1-1 | TRBV6-2/TRBV6-3 | CASSYSGTGREAFF | TGTGCCAGCAGTTACTCGGGGACAGGACGTGAAGCTTTCTTT
TRBD2 | . | TRBJ2-7 | TRBV6-6 | CASSFLAGVKYF | TGTGCCAGCAGTTTTCTAGCGGGAGTGAAGTACTTC
. | . | TRBJ1-1 | TRBV6-2/TRBV6-3 | CASSRTEDAFF | TGTGCCAGCAGTCGGACAGAGGATGCTTTCTTT
. | . | TRBJ1-1 | TRBV2 | CASRGYRQSMNTEAFF | TGTGCCAGCAGGGGCTATAGACAAAGCATGAACACTGAAGCTTTCTTT
TRBD1 | . | TRBJ2-7 | TRBV25-1 | CASATGVYEQYF | TGTGCCAGCGCGACAGGGGTCTACGAGCAGTACTTC
. | . | TRBJ2-5 | TRBV5-1 | CASRTAGALQGTQYF | TGCGCCAGCAGGACCGCCGGGGCCCTACAGGGGACCCAGTACTTC
. | few | TRBJ1-5 | TRBV12-3/TRBV12-4 | CASSIRQDQPQHF | TGTGCCAGCAGCATTCGACAGGATCAGCCCCAGCATTTT
TRBD2 | . | TRBJ2-5 | TRBV19 | CASGTSGQRETQYF | TGTGCCAGCGGGACTAGCGGCCAGCGGGAGACCCAGTACTTC
. | once | TRBJ2-3 | TRBV10-2 | CASSAWAGSPSDTQYF | TGCGCCAGCAGTGCTTGGGCGGGTAGCCCCTCGGATACGCAGTATTTT
TRBD1 | few | TRBJ2-7 | TRBV30 | CAYRQGSGSREQYF | TGTGCCTATAGACAGGGGTCTGGGTCCCGCGAGCAGTACTTC
TRBD1 | . | TRBJ1-2 | TRBV28 | CASRTTLGQIANYGYTF | TGTGCCAGCAGAACCACCCTGGGACAGATCGCTAACTATGGCTACACCTTC
TRBD2 | . | TRBJ2-1 | TRBV11-2 | CASSLATTSGSFSEQFF | TGTGCCAGCAGCTTAGCCACGACTAGCGGGAGTTTCAGTGAGCAGTTCTTC
. | . | TRBJ2-5 | TRBV19 | CASRQGSGETQYF | TGTGCCAGTAGACAGGGCTCAGGGGAGACCCAGTACTTC
. | . | TRBJ2-1 | TRBV29-1 | CSAPFGTSHYNEQFF | TGCAGCGCTCCCTTCGGGACATCCCACTACAATGAGCAGTTCTTC
TRBD2 | . | TRBJ2-5 | TRBV6-2/TRBV6-3 | CASSTPGGGKETQYF | TGTGCCAGCAGTACGCCGGGGGGAGGAAAAGAGACCCAGTACTTC
. | . | TRBJ2-1 | TRBV2 | CASSPTGYNEQFF | TGTGCCAGCAGTCCTACAGGCTACAATGAGCAGTTCTTC
TRBD1 | . | TRBJ1-4 | TRBV10-2 | CASRTYRDRDNEKLFF | TGCGCCAGTCGAACTTACCGGGACAGGGATAATGAAAAACTGTTTTTT
TRBD2 | . | TRBJ2-1 | TRBV27 | CASSFRLAGYNEQFF | TGTGCCAGCAGTTTTCGACTAGCGGGCTACAATGAGCAGTTCTTC
TRBD2 | . | TRBJ2-7 | TRBV6-6 | CASSTLGGGSGEQYF | TGTGCCAGCAGCACGCTGGGGGGGGGTTCGGGAGAGCAGTACTTC
. | . | TRBJ1-6 | TRBV4-3 | CASSRSSEVSPLHF | TGCGCCAGCAGCCGCTCATCTGAGGTCTCACCCCTCCACTTT
TRBD1 | . | TRBJ1-5 | TRBV24-1 | CATSAGAGGQPQHF | TGTGCCACCAGTGCCGGGGCAGGGGGACAGCCCCAGCATTTT
TRBD1 | . | TRBJ2-3 | TRBV9 | CASSPRQGGGTDTQYF | TGTGCCAGCAGCCCCCGACAGGGTGGGGGCACAGATACGCAGTATTTT
. | . | TRBJ1-2 | TRBV12-3/TRBV12-4 | CASRPGQGYGYTF | TGTGCCAGCAGACCGGGCCAGGGCTATGGCTACACCTTC
TRBD2 | . | TRBJ2-4 | TRBV7-2 | CASSPPPGRAVQYF | TGTGCCAGCAGCCCCCCACCTGGGAGGGCAGTTCAGTACTTC
. | . | TRBJ1-6 | TRBV18 | CASSPTLGQGRSSPLHF | TGTGCCAGCTCACCCACCCTGGGGCAGGGAAGAAGTTCACCCCTCCACTTT
TRBD1 | . | TRBJ1-1 | TRBV5-1 | CASSPLGQGRAEAFF | TGCGCCAGCAGCCCCTTAGGACAGGGGCGGGCTGAAGCTTTCTTT
TRBD2 | . | TRBJ2-5 | TRBV15 | CATSRKREMMETQYF | TGTGCCACCAGCAGGAAGCGGGAGATGATGGAGACCCAGTACTTC
. | . | TRBJ2-7 | TRBV19 | CASSPLSGQSYEQYF | TGTGCCAGTAGCCCCCTTTCCGGACAGTCTTACGAGCAGTACTTC
TRBD1 | . | TRBJ1-4 | TRBV5-1 | CASSSRQGANEKLFF | TGCGCCAGCAGCTCACGACAGGGGGCTAATGAAAAACTGTTTTTT
TRBD1 | . | TRBJ1-1 | TRBV2 | CASSAPGQGMSFF | TGTGCCAGCAGCGCACCGGGACAGGGTATGTCGTTCTTT
. | . | TRBJ2-7 | TRBV5-6 | CASSFGHYEQYF | TGTGCCAGCAGCTTTGGGCATTACGAGCAGTACTTC
. | . | TRBJ2-7 | TRBV7-8 | CAGSSGTYNEQYF | TGTGCCGGCAGCTCAGGGACATATAACGAGCAGTACTTC
TRBD2 | . | TRBJ2-3 | TRBV9 | CASSVLAASTDTQYF | TGTGCCAGCAGCGTACTAGCGGCAAGCACAGATACGCAGTATTTT
. | . | TRBJ2-3 | TRBV12-2 | CASRRTSGEHTDTQYF | TGTGCAAGTCGCCGGACTAGCGGGGAGCACACAGATACGCAGTATTTT
. | . | TRBJ2-7 | TRBV2 | CASSWQGAYEQYF | TGTGCCAGCAGTTGGCAGGGCGCCTACGAGCAGTACTTC
. | . | TRBJ2-1 | TRBV5-1 | CASSLASLEQFF | TGCGCCAGCAGCTTGGCGAGCCTAGAGCAGTTCTTC
. | once | TRBJ1-2 | TRBV5-4 | CASSRSPDTYGYTF | TGTGCCAGCAGCCGAAGCCCAGACACCTATGGCTACACCTTC
. | . | TRBJ2-3 | TRBV4-3 | CASSQGVVSTDTQYF | TGCGCCAGCAGCCAAGGAGTCGTTAGCACAGATACGCAGTATTTT
. | . | TRBJ1-1 | TRBV18 | CASSPIQVRVDTEAFF | TGTGCCAGCTCACCCATTCAAGTGAGGGTTGACACTGAAGCTTTCTTT
. | . | TRBJ2-2 | TRBV19 | CASTPSGPPGELFF | TGTGCCAGTACCCCCTCTGGCCCCCCCGGGGAGCTGTTTTTT